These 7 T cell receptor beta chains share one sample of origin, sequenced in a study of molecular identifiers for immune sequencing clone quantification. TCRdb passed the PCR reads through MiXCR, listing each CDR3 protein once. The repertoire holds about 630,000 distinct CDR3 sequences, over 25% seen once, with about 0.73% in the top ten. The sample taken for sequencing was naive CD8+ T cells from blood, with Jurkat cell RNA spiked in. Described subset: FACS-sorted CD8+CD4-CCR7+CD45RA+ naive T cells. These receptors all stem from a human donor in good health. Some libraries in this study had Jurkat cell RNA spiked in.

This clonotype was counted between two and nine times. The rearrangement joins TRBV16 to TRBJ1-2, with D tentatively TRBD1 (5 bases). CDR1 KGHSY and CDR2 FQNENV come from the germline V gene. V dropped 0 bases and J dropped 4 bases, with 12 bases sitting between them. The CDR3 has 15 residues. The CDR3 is CASSQSVPDSYGYTF. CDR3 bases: TGTGCCAGCAGCCAATCGGTCCCTGACAGCTATGGCTACACCTTC.

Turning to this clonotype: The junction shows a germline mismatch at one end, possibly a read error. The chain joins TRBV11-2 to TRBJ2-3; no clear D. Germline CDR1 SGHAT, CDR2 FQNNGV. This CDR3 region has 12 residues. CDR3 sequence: CAGSLVADTQYF. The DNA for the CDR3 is TGTGCCGGCAGCTTAGTTGCGGATACGCAGTATTTT.

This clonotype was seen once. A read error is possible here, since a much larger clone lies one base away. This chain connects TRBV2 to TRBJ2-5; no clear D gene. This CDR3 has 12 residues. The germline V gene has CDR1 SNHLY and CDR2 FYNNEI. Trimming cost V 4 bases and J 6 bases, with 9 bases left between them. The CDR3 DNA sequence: TGTGCCAGCAGTGGGCTTAAAAAGACCCAGTACTTC. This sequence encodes CASSGLKKTQYF.

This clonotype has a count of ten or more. The CDR3, as DNA: TGTGCCAGCAGCTTACCTAGCGGGGGGGAGGATACGCAGTATTTT. Its protein is CASSLPSGGEDTQYF. The chain carries TRBV7-2 and TRBJ2-3; 12 bases fit TRBD2. CDR3 length equals 15 residues. Germline V gene data show CDR1 as SGHTA and CDR2 as FQGNSA. Trimming removed 2 bases from V and 6 bases from J; junction bases left unmatched: 3.

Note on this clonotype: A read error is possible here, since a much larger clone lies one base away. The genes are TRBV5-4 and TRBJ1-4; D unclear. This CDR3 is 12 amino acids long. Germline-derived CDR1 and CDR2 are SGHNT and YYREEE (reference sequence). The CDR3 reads CASGLHDEKLFF. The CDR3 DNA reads TGTGCCAGCGGCTTACACGACGAAAAACTGTTTTTT. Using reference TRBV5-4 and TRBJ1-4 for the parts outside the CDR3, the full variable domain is ETGVTQSPTHLIKTRGQQVTLRCSSQSGHNTVSWYQQALGQGPQFIFQYYREEENGRGNFPPRFSGLQFPNYSSELNVNALELDDSALYLCASGLHDEKLFFGSGTQLSVL.

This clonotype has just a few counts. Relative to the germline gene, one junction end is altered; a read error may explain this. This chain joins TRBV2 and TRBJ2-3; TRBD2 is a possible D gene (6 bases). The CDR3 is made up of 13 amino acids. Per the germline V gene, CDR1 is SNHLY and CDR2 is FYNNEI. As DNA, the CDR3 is TGTGCCAGCAGGGAAGGGAGGACAGATACGCAGTATTTT. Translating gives CASREGRTDTQYF.

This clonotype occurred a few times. CDR3 nucleotides: TGTGCCAGTAGCATGGACCCATCCTACGAGCAGTACTTC. This sequence encodes CASSMDPSYEQYF. V usage is TRBV19 and J usage is TRBJ2-7; D is unresolved. This CDR3 is 13 amino acids long. Germline V gene lookup returns CDR1 LNHDA and CDR2 SQIVND (reference sequence). V was pared by 6 bases and J by 1 base, with 10 bases between.